This T cell receptor beta chain was obtained from a study of blood T cell repertoires in COVID-19. In the study overall: Both acute and convalescent COVID-19 samples were obtained from the United States, Italy and Spain.

This CDR3 contains 13 residues. Per germline, CDR1 MNHEY and CDR2 SMNVEV (reference sequence). The germline V and J ends were trimmed by 5 bases and 4 bases, with 9 bases remaining between them. How the authors handled the data: By means of reference gene primer amplification, nucleated cell counts were estimated. Here immunoSEQ multiplex PCR was the method, and the copy in TCRdb shows in-frame clones only, minus some. Clone size and V and J calls were adopted from that table, with D and trimming inferred from the DNA. The sample records 200,000 to 250,000 clones, around 86% being singletons. The specimen was peripheral blood. This clonotype was obtained from a human donor in a cohort sampled during active COVID-19. This sequence joins TRBV27 and TRBJ1-3; D is uncertain. The CDR3 DNA follows: TGTGCCAGCAGTCTTTCCCTAGGAAACACCATATATTTT. It encodes CASSLSLGNTIYF.